This is a list of T cell receptor beta chains from one sample in a study of T-cell reconstitution after alpha-beta-depleted transplantation in children. TCRdb re-derived calls from the PCR reads in MiXCR, one entry per CDR3 protein. Counted here are about 300,000 distinct CDR3 sequences, almost 8% occurring once; the ten biggest clones make up 9.1%. The sequenced sample was peripheral blood, obtained 360 days after TCRalphabeta/CD19-depleted stem cell transplant. The source is a female patient aged 2-10 years who had a stem cell transplant for Fanconi anemia, so the T cells may come from the graft donor. CDR3s include the opening cysteine and the closing phenylalanine or tryptophan. A D gene is named only where the DNA matches it firmly. Expanded clones get a size class; other rows say once, few or many, or leave the size out.

size: few; J: TRBJ2-2; V: TRBV6-5; D: TRBD2; CDR3: CASSYSQREFPGELFF; DNA: TGTGCCAGCAGTTACTCCCAGCGGGAGTTTCCCGGGGAGCTGTTTTTT
size: few; J: TRBJ2-5; V: TRBV3-1; D: NA; CDR3: CASSQTPQETQYF; DNA: TGTGCCAGCAGCCAAACGCCCCAAGAGACCCAGTACTTC
size: many; J: TRBJ2-3; V: TRBV2; D: TRBD1; CDR3: CAWNGQESTDTQYF; DNA: TGTGCCTGGAATGGACAGGAAAGCACAGATACGCAGTATTTT
size: many; J: TRBJ1-2; V: TRBV20-1; D: TRBD1; CDR3: CSAFPGQTNYGYTF; DNA: TGCAGTGCTTTTCCGGGACAGACCAACTATGGCTACACCTTC
size: many; J: TRBJ2-1; V: TRBV20-1; D: NA; CDR3: CSARDVGLPSYNEQFF; DNA: TGCAGTGCTAGAGACGTGGGACTCCCCTCCTACAATGAGCAGTTCTTC
size: NA; J: TRBJ2-6; V: TRBV11-1; D: NA; CDR3: CASSPPGEGRLSGANVLTF; DNA: TGTGCCAGCAGCCCCCCCGGTGAAGGCCGCCTCTCTGGGGCCAACGTCCTGACTTTC
size: many; J: TRBJ2-1; V: TRBV5-1; D: NA; CDR3: CASSFDTVIYNEQFF; DNA: TGCGCCAGCAGTTTCGACACGGTGATTTACAATGAGCAGTTCTTC
size: NA; J: TRBJ2-6; V: TRBV18; D: TRBD1; CDR3: CASSPIDRAGANVLTF; DNA: TGTGCCAGCTCGCCAATTGACAGGGCTGGGGCCAACGTCCTGACTTTC
size: NA; J: TRBJ2-3; V: TRBV5-4; D: NA; CDR3: CASSSRGALTDTQYF; DNA: TGTGCCAGCAGCTCACGGGGGGCCCTCACAGATACGCAGTATTTT
size: many; J: TRBJ2-2; V: TRBV27; D: TRBD1; CDR3: CASSLMSTGVTGELFF; DNA: TGTGCCAGCAGTTTAATGTCTACAGGGGTAACCGGGGAGCTGTTTTTT
size: NA; J: TRBJ2-7; V: TRBV7-8; D: NA; CDR3: CASSPSTGLTYEQYF; DNA: TGTGCCAGCAGCCCTTCGACAGGCCTAACCTACGAGCAGTACTTC
size: many; J: TRBJ2-1; V: TRBV13; D: NA; CDR3: CASSLLLGLHLHEQFF; DNA: TGTGCCAGCAGCTTATTGCTCGGACTCCACCTCCATGAGCAGTTCTTC
size: NA; J: TRBJ2-1; V: TRBV20-1; D: NA; CDR3: CSATFGTPGHEQFF; DNA: TGCAGTGCTACTTTCGGGACTCCTGGGCATGAGCAGTTCTTC
size: many; J: TRBJ1-4; V: TRBV5-1; D: TRBD1; CDR3: CASSLNRGSEKLFF; DNA: TGCGCCAGCAGCCTTAACAGGGGAAGTGAAAAACTGTTTTTT
size: few; J: TRBJ1-2; V: TRBV10-3; D: TRBD1; CDR3: CAIRTDRVHGYTF; DNA: TGTGCCATCAGGACGGACAGGGTCCATGGCTACACCTTC
size: many; J: TRBJ2-1; V: TRBV20-1; D: NA; CDR3: CSAREGGEVQFF; DNA: TGCAGTGCTAGAGAGGGCGGGGAAGTGCAGTTCTTC
size: many; J: TRBJ2-3; V: TRBV6-1; D: NA; CDR3: CASIKGGTDTQYF; DNA: TGTGCCAGCATCAAAGGGGGGACAGATACGCAGTATTTT
size: many; J: TRBJ2-6; V: TRBV9; D: NA; CDR3: CASSVGGSGANVLTF; DNA: TGTGCCAGCAGCGTGGGGGGATCTGGGGCCAACGTCCTGACTTTC
size: many; J: TRBJ2-2; V: TRBV27; D: TRBD1; CDR3: CASKLYRDRVTGELFF; DNA: TGTGCCAGCAAGTTGTACCGGGACAGGGTGACCGGGGAGCTGTTTTTT
size: NA; J: TRBJ1-1; V: TRBV6-5; D: NA; CDR3: CASSYAGPNTEAFF; DNA: TGTGCCAGCAGTTACGCGGGGCCCAACACTGAAGCTTTCTTT
size: many; J: TRBJ2-1; V: TRBV6-2/TRBV6-3; D: TRBD2; CDR3: CASTLSGVFNEQFF; DNA: TGTGCCAGCACCCTTAGCGGGGTTTTCAATGAGCAGTTCTTC
size: NA; J: TRBJ2-7; V: TRBV28; D: NA; CDR3: CASDSSRIGGEQYF; DNA: TGTGCCAGCGACAGCTCCAGAATAGGTGGGGAGCAGTACTTC
size: many; J: TRBJ2-1; V: TRBV7-9; D: NA; CDR3: CASSFTTSYNEQFF; DNA: TGTGCCAGCAGCTTTACAACTAGCTACAATGAGCAGTTCTTC
size: many; J: TRBJ1-3; V: TRBV9; D: TRBD1; CDR3: CASSAHRDRGEYTIYF; DNA: TGTGCCAGCAGCGCGCACCGGGACAGGGGGGAGTACACCATATATTTT
size: many; J: TRBJ1-6; V: TRBV5-1; D: TRBD1; CDR3: CASSTGQGSNSPLHF; DNA: TGCGCCAGCAGCACTGGACAGGGATCAAATTCACCCCTCCACTTT
size: few; J: TRBJ1-5; V: TRBV28; D: NA; CDR3: CASSPRLGPQPQHF; DNA: TGTGCCAGCAGTCCGAGACTGGGACCTCAGCCCCAGCATTTT
size: NA; J: TRBJ1-1; V: TRBV6-5; D: TRBD1; CDR3: CASSPRQGTGEAFF; DNA: TGTGCCAGCAGCCCAAGACAGGGGACGGGTGAAGCTTTCTTT
size: NA; J: TRBJ1-2; V: TRBV20-1; D: NA; CDR3: CSASRGDATF; DNA: TGCAGCGCTAGCCGCGGAGATGCCACCTTC
size: NA; J: TRBJ2-1; V: TRBV30; D: NA; CDR3: CAWSSQGGGEQFF; DNA: TGTGCCTGGAGTAGCCAGGGAGGCGGTGAGCAGTTCTTC
size: few; J: TRBJ2-1; V: TRBV20-1; D: TRBD2; CDR3: CSARVASGGNNEQFF; DNA: TGCAGTGCTAGAGTGGCTAGCGGGGGGAACAATGAGCAGTTCTTC
size: many; J: TRBJ1-1; V: TRBV25-1; D: TRBD1; CDR3: CASGGRGHLKGEAFF; DNA: TGTGCCAGCGGGGGTAGGGGGCATTTAAAAGGTGAAGCTTTCTTT
size: NA; J: TRBJ1-6; V: TRBV6-5; D: NA; CDR3: CASSYLGRVDNSPLHF; DNA: TGTGCCAGCAGTTACTTAGGCAGGGTGGATAATTCACCCCTCCACTTT
size: many; J: TRBJ2-5; V: TRBV5-5; D: NA; CDR3: CASSITSFQETQYF; DNA: TGTGCCAGCAGCATCACTAGCTTCCAAGAGACCCAGTACTTC
size: many; J: TRBJ2-1; V: TRBV20-1; D: NA; CDR3: CSALGGAEGEQFF; DNA: TGCAGTGCTCTCGGCGGGGCTGAAGGTGAGCAGTTCTTC
size: many; J: TRBJ2-4; V: TRBV5-1; D: TRBD2; CDR3: CASSLEGGLNIQYF; DNA: TGCGCCAGCAGCTTAGAGGGAGGGCTAAACATTCAGTACTTC
size: many; J: TRBJ1-5; V: TRBV28; D: NA; CDR3: CASSLWQGQPQHF; DNA: TGTGCCAGCAGTTTGTGGCAGGGTCAGCCCCAGCATTTT
size: many; J: TRBJ2-4; V: TRBV9; D: NA; CDR3: CASSPGTGEGKNIQYF; DNA: TGTGCCAGCAGCCCAGGGACTGGAGAAGGCAAAAACATTCAGTACTTC
size: NA; J: TRBJ2-1; V: TRBV6-2/TRBV6-3; D: TRBD2; CDR3: CASSYSGRAGGLSLMNEQFF; DNA: TGTGCCAGCAGTTACTCGGGCCGAGCGGGGGGGCTCTCGTTGATGAATGAGCAGTTCTTC
size: many; J: TRBJ1-4; V: TRBV25-1; D: NA; CDR3: CASSDTGASGKLFF; DNA: TGTGCCAGCAGTGATACCGGGGCTAGTGGAAAACTGTTTTTT
size: many; J: TRBJ2-3; V: TRBV7-9; D: NA; CDR3: CASLSYFTDTQYF; DNA: TGTGCCAGCCTTAGTTATTTCACAGATACGCAGTATTTT
size: few; J: TRBJ2-7; V: TRBV28; D: NA; CDR3: CASSLYSTPSYEQYF; DNA: TGTGCCAGCAGTTTATATTCAACCCCATCCTACGAGCAGTACTTC
size: many; J: TRBJ2-1; V: TRBV4-2; D: NA; CDR3: CASRPAGNEQFF; DNA: TGTGCCAGCAGACCTGCCGGAAATGAGCAGTTCTTC
size: NA; J: TRBJ1-5; V: TRBV18; D: NA; CDR3: CASSSLGNFALGNQPQHF; DNA: TGTGCCAGCTCCAGCTTAGGGAACTTCGCTTTAGGCAATCAGCCCCAGCATTTT
size: many; J: TRBJ1-5; V: TRBV12-3/TRBV12-4; D: NA; CDR3: CASSFGLAEDGELAQHF; DNA: TGTGCCAGCAGTTTTGGTTTAGCGGAGGACGGGGAGTTGGCCCAGCATTTT
size: NA; J: TRBJ1-4; V: TRBV5-1; D: TRBD1; CDR3: CASSLRQGRTNEKLFF; DNA: TGCGCCAGCAGCCTACGACAGGGCCGAACTAATGAAAAACTGTTTTTT
size: many; J: TRBJ2-1; V: TRBV4-3; D: NA; CDR3: CASSQDGSYNEQFF; DNA: TGCGCCAGCAGCCAAGATGGGAGCTACAATGAGCAGTTCTTC
size: few; J: TRBJ2-3; V: TRBV7-3; D: TRBD2; CDR3: CASSSHSGGGSTDTQYF; DNA: TGTGCCAGCAGCTCCCATAGTGGCGGGGGGAGCACAGATACGCAGTATTTT
size: many; J: TRBJ2-1; V: TRBV7-2; D: NA; CDR3: CASSLVGGAAKYNEQFF; DNA: TGTGCCAGCAGCTTAGTAGGGGGGGCAGCTAAATACAATGAGCAGTTCTTC
size: many; J: TRBJ1-6; V: TRBV12-3/TRBV12-4; D: NA; CDR3: CASYQGSGSPLHF; DNA: TGTGCCAGCTATCAGGGGTCCGGTTCACCCCTCCACTTT
size: NA; J: TRBJ1-3; V: TRBV28; D: NA; CDR3: CASSLFDREKPGRHPSSGNTIYF; DNA: TGTGCCAGCAGTTTATTCGACCGCGAAAAACCGGGACGCCACCCGAGCTCTGGAAACACCATATATTTT
size: many; J: TRBJ1-2; V: TRBV28; D: NA; CDR3: CASSLSGLRIYGYTF; DNA: TGTGCCAGCAGTTTGTCCGGGCTCAGGATTTATGGCTACACCTTC
size: few; J: TRBJ2-3; V: TRBV19; D: NA; CDR3: CASSIRGTSTDTQYF; DNA: TGTGCCAGTAGTATTCGGGGAACTAGCACAGATACGCAGTATTTT
size: few; J: TRBJ2-1; V: TRBV6-4; D: NA; CDR3: CASSKTGLDNEQFF; DNA: TGTGCCAGCAGTAAGACCGGTCTAGACAATGAGCAGTTCTTC
size: NA; J: TRBJ2-6; V: TRBV5-1; D: TRBD1; CDR3: CASSLSPGQGANVLTF; DNA: TGCGCCAGCAGCTTATCACCGGGACAGGGGGCCAACGTCCTGACTTTC
size: many; J: TRBJ2-1; V: TRBV20-1; D: NA; CDR3: CSAINSLRGLHNEQFF; DNA: TGCAGTGCTATTAACTCGCTCCGGGGTCTTCACAATGAGCAGTTCTTC